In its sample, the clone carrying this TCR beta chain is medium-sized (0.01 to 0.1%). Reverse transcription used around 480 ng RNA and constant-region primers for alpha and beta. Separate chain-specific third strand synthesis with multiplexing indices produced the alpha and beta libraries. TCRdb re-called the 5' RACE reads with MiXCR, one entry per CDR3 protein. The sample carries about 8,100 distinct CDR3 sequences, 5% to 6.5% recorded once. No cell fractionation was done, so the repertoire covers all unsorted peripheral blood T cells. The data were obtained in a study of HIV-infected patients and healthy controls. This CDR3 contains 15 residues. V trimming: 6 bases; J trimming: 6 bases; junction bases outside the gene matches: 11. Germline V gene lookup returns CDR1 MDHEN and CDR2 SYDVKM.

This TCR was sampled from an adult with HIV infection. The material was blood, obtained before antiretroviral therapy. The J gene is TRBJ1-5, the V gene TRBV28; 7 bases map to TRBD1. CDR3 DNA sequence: TGTGCCAGCAGGGACGGGACAGAGGAACGTCAGCCCCAGCATTTT. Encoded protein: CASRDGTEERQPQHF.